This T cell receptor beta chain came from a study of T cell responses to AZD1222 COVID-19 vaccine. Study-wide results and caveats: Following two doses of AZD1222, Spike-specific TCR breadth and depth rose. Nearly half of unique spike-specific TCRs reportedly avoided B.1.351 and B.1.1.7 mutated regions.

Germline loops: CDR1 SGHRS, CDR2 YFSETQ. This CDR3 spans 15 amino acids. V lost 4 bases and J lost 3; bases outside the gene matches: 9. Libraries were prepared by immunoSEQ multiplex PCR; TCRdb keeps only in-frame clonotypes and omits some of them. The data hold some 130,000 clones, with around 92% observed a single time. As to this clone: No antigen is known for it.

Doses given second, at about 4 or about 12 weeks, were pooled. The clonotype originates from an adult who received the AZD1222 COVID-19 vaccine. The sequenced sample was peripheral blood, obtained 28 days after the second AZD1222 dose. J is TRBJ2-7 and V is TRBV5-1; 8 bases agree with TRBD1. Written as DNA, the CDR3 is TGCGCCAGCAGCATAGGAGGGACAGGAAGCTACGAGCAGTACTTC. Its translation: CASSIGGTGSYEQYF. The full variable domain, with the rest looked up from reference TRBV5-1 and TRBJ2-7, is KAGVTQTPRYLIKTRGQQVTLSCSPISGHRSVSWYQQTPGQGLQFLFEYFSETQRNKGNFPGRFSGRQFSNSRSEMNVSTLELGDSALYLCASSIGGTGSYEQYFGPGTRLTVT.